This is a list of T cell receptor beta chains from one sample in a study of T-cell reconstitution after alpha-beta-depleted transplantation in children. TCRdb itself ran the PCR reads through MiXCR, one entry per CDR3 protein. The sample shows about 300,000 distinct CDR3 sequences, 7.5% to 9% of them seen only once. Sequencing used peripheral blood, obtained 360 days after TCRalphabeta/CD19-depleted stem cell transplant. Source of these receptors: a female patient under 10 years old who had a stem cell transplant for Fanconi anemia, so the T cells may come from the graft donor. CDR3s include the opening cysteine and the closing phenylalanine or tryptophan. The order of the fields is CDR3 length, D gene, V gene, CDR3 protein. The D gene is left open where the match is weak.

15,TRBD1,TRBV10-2,CASTVRDRDENIQYF
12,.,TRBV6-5,CASRRERSPLHF
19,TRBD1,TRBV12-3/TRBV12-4,CASSPVGTGTVRMVETQYF
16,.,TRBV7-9,CASSLGWGQVGTEAFF
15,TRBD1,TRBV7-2,CASSFGAGGRSPLHF
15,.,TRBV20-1,CSARDRAISTDTQYF
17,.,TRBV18,CASSRQTAASSGNTIYF
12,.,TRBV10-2,CASSDPGYEQYF
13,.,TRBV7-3,CASSFLVKDTQYF
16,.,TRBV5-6,CASSLDTRGAWGEAFF
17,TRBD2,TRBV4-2,CASSQGLAGGQRETQYF
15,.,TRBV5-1,CASSLVGQSPYGYTF
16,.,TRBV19,CASSVPNQGFGTEAFF
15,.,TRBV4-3,CASSQDVWGANVLTF
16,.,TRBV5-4,CASSLLRRATPYGYTF
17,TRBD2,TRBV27,CASSGTSGASSYNEQFF
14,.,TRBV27,CASSTRAYNSPLHF
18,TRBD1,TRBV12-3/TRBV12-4,CASSLRGVGDRAYSPLHF
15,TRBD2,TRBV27,CASSLRTSGGNEQFF
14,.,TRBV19,CASSIFGGREPQHF
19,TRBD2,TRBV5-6,CASSPGLAGGSETYNEQFF
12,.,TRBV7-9,CASSLGRNTIYF
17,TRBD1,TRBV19,CASSIMLGQGIGTEAFF
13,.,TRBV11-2,CASSLAPGREQYF
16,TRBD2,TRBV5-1,CASSQWGGTKTDTQYF
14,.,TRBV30,CAWNKGVVAGELFF
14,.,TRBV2,CASNEEGLGETQYF
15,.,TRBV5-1,CASSLNPDRLYEAFF
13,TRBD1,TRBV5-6,CASSEDRADEQFF
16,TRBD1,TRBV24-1,CATSDSHRGRAGELFF
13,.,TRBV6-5,CASSGRGETEAFF
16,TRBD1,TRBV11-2,CASSFTGTANTGELFF
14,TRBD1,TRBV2,CAISLFQGATEAFF
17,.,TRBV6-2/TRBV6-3,CASSYKVSPSNTGELFF
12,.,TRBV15,CATSRDTNTIYF
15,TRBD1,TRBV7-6,CASSSGTGGYTEAFF
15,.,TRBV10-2,CASTDLASSYNEQFF
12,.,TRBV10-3,CAISDLVNEQFF
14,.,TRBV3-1,CASSQGQGFYEQYF
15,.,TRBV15,CATSRGLVMNTEAFF
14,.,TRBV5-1,CASSEGMGYNEQFF